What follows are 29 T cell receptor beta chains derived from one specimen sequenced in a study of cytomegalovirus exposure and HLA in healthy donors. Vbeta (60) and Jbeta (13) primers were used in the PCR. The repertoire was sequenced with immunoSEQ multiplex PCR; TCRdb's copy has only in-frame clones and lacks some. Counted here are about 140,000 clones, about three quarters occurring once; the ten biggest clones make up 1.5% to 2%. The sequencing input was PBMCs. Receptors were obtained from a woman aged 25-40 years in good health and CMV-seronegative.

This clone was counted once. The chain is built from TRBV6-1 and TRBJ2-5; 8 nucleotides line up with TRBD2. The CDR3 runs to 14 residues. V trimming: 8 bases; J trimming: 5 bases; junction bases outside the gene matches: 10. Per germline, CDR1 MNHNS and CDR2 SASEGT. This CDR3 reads CASLGLAQGETQYF. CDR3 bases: TGTGCCAGCCTTGGACTAGCCCAGGGGGAGACCCAGTACTTC.

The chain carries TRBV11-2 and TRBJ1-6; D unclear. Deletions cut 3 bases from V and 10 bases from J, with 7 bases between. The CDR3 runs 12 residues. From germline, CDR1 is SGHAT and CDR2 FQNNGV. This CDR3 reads CASSLGSSPLHF. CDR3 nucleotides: TGTGCCAGCAGCTTGGGGAGCTCACCCCTCCACTTT.

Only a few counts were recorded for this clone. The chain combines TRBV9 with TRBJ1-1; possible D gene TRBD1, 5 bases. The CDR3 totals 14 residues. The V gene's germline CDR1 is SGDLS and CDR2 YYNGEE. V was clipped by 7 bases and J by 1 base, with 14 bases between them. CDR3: CASGLGQTNTEAFF. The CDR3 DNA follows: TGTGCCAGCGGGCTGGGGCAGACGAACACTGAAGCTTTCTTT. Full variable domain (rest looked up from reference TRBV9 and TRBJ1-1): DSGVTQTPKHLITATGQRVTLRCSPRSGDLSVYWYQQSLDQGLQFLIQYYNGEERAKGNILERFSAQQFPDLHSELNLSSLELGDSALYFCASGLGQTNTEAFFGQGTRLTVV.

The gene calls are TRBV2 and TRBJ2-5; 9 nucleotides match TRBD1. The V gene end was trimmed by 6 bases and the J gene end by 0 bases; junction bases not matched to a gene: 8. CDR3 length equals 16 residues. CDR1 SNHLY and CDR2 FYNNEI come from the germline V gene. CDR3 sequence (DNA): TGTGCCAGCAGACGCGGGACAGGGATGTACCAAGAGACCCAGTACTTC. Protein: CASRRGTGMYQETQYF. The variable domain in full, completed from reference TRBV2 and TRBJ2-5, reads EPEVTQTPSHQVTQMGQEVILRCVPISNHLYFYWYRQILGQKVEFLVSFYNNEISEKSEIFDDQFSVERPDGSNFTLKIRSTKLEDSAMYFCASRRGTGMYQETQYFGPGTRLLVL.

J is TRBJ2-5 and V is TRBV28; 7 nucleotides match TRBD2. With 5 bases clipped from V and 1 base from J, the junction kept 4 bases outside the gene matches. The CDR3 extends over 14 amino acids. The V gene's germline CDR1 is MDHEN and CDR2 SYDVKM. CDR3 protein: CASSPAGPQETQYF. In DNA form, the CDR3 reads TGTGCCAGCAGTCCAGCGGGACCCCAAGAGACCCAGTACTTC. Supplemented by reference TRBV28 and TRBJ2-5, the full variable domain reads DVKVTQSSRYLVKRTGEKVFLECVQDMDHENMFWYRQDPGLGLRLIYFSYDVKMKEKGDIPEGYSVSREKKERFSLILESASTNQTSMYLCASSPAGPQETQYFGPGTRLLVL.

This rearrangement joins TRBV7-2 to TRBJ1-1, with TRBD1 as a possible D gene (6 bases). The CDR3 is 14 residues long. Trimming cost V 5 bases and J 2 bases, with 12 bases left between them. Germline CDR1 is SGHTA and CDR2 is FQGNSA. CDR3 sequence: CASSKGHLNTEAFF. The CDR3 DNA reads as TGTGCCAGCAGCAAGGGACACCTTAACACTGAAGCTTTCTTT.

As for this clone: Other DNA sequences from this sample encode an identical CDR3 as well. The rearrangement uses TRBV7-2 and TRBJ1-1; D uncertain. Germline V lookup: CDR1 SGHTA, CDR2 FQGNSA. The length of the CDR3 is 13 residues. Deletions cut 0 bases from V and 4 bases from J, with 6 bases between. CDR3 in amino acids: CASSLASVTEAFF. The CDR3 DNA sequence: TGTGCCAGCAGCTTAGCAAGCGTCACTGAAGCTTTCTTT. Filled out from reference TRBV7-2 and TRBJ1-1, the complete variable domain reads GAGVSQSPSNKVTEKGKDVELRCDPISGHTALYWYRQSLGQGLEFLIYFQGNSAPDKSGLPSDRFSAERTGGSVSTLTIQRTQQEDSAVYLCASSLASVTEAFFGQGTRLTVV.

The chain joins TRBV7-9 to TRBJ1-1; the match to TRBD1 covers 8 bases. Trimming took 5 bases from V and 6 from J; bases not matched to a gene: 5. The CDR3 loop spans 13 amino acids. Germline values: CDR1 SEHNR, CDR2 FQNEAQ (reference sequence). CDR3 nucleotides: TGTGCCAGCAGCCCCGTGGACAGGGCTGAAGCTTTCTTT. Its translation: CASSPVDRAEAFF.

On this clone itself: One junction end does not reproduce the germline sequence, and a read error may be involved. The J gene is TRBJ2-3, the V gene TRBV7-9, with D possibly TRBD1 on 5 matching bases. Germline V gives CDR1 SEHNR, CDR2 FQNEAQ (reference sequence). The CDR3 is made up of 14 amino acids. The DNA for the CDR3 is TGTTCCAGCAGCGCCGTACAGGGCACAGATACGCAGTATTTT. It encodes CSSSAVQGTDTQYF. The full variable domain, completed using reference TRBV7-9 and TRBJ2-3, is DTGVSQNPRHKITKRGQNVTFRCDPISEHNRLYWYRQTLGQGPEFLTYFQNEAQLEKSRLLSDRFSAERPKGSFSTLEIQRTEQGDSAMYLCSSSAVQGTDTQYFGPGTRLTVL.

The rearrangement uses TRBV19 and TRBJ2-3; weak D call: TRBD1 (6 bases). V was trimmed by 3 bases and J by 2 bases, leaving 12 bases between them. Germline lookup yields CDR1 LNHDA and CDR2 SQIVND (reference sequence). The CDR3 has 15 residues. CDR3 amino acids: CASSIPQGHTDTQYF. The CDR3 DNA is TGTGCCAGTAGTATCCCGCAGGGACACACAGATACGCAGTATTTT.

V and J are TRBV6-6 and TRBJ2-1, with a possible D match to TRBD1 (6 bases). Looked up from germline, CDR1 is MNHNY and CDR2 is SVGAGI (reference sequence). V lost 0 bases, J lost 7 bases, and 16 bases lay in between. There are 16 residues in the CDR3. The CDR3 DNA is TGTGCCAGCAGTTACTCGGGGGACACCACTGGGAATGAGCAGTTCTTC. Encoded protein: CASSYSGDTTGNEQFF.

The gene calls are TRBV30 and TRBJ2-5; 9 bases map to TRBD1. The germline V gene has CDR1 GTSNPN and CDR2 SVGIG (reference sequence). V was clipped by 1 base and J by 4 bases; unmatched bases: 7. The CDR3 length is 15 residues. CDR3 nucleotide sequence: TGTGCCTGGAGTGGCACGGGACAGGGTCGAGAGACCCAGTACTTC. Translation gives CAWSGTGQGRETQYF.

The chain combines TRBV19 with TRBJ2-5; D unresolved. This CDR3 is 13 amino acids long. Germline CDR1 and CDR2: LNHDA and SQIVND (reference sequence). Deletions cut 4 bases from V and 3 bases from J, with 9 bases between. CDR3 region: CASSSGDKETQYF. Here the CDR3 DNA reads TGTGCCAGTAGTAGCGGAGATAAAGAGACCCAGTACTTC.

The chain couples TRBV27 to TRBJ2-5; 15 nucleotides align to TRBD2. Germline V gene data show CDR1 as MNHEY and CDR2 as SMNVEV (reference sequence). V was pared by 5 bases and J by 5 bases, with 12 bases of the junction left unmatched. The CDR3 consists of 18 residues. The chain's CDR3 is CASSLDRLGTSGGETQYF. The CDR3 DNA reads TGTGCCAGCAGTCTAGATCGCCTTGGGACTAGCGGGGGGGAGACCCAGTACTTC.

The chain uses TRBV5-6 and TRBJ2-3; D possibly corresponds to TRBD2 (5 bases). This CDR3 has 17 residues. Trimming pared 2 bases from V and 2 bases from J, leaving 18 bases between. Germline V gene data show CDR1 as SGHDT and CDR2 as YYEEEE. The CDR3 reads CASSFTPSTMTTDTQYF. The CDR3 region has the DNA TGTGCCAGCAGCTTTACGCCTAGCACCATGACCACAGATACGCAGTATTTT.

In nucleotides, the CDR3 is TGTGCCAGCAGCCCCTGGACTAGCGGGAGCTACGAGCAGTACTTC. Protein product: CASSPWTSGSYEQYF. The chain carries TRBV4-2 and TRBJ2-7, with 13 bases that match TRBD2. J lost 3 bases, V lost 4 bases, and 3 bases had no gene match. CDR3 length: 15 amino acids. Germline V gene lookup returns CDR1 LGHNA and CDR2 YNFKEQ.

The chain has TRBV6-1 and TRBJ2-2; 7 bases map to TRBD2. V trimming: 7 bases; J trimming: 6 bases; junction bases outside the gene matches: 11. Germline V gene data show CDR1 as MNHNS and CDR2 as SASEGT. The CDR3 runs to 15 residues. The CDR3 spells CASKRDSSRAGELFF. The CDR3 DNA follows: TGTGCCAGCAAGCGGGACTCTAGCCGGGCCGGGGAGCTGTTTTTT.

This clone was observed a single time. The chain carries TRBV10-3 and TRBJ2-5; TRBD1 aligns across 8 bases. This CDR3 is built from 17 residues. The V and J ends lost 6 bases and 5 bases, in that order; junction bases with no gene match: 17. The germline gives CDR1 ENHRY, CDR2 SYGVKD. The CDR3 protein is CAISSQQGVGLGETQYF. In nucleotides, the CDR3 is TGTGCCATCAGCAGTCAACAGGGGGTCGGGTTGGGGGAGACCCAGTACTTC.

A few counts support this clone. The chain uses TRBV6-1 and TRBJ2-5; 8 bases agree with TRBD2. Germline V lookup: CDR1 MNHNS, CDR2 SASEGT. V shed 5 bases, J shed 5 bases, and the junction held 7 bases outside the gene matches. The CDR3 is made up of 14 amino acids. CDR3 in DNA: TGTGCCAGCAGTTTTGGGACTAGTACTGAGACCCAGTACTTC. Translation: CASSFGTSTETQYF.

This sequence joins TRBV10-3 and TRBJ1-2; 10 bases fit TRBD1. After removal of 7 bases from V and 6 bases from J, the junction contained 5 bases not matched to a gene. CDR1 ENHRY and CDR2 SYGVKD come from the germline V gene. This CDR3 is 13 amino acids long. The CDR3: CAITKTGGDGYTF. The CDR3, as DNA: TGTGCCATCACTAAGACAGGGGGCGATGGCTACACCTTC.

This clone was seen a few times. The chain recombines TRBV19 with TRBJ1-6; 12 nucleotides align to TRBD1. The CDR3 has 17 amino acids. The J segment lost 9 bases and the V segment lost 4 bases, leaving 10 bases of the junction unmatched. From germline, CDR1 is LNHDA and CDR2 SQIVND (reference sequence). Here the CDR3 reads CASSTISGTGGFSPLHF. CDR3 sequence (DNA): TGTGCCAGTAGTACGATCAGCGGGACAGGGGGCTTTTCACCCCTCCACTTT.

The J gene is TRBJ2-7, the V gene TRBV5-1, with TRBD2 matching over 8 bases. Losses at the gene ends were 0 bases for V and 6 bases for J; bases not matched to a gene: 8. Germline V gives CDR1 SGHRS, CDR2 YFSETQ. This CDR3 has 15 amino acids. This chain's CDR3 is CASSLGLERELEQYF. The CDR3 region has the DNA TGCGCCAGCAGCTTGGGATTAGAGCGGGAGCTCGAGCAGTACTTC.

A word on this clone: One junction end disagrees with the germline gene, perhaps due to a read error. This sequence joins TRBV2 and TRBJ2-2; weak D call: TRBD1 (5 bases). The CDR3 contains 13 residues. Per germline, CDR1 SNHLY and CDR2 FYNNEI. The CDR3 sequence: CASSEGAPGELFF. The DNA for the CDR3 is TGTGCCAGCAGCGAAGGGGCGCCCGGGGAGCTGTTTTTT.

CDR3 coding DNA: TGTGCCAGCAGGGGGGGACAGGGTAGGAATGGCTACACCTTC. It encodes CASRGGQGRNGYTF. The gene calls are TRBV6-1 and TRBJ1-2, with 9 bases matching TRBD1. Per the germline V gene, CDR1 is MNHNS and CDR2 is SASEGT. This CDR3 has 14 amino acids. Germline trimming cut 6 bases from V and 6 bases from J; bases unmatched to any gene: 8.

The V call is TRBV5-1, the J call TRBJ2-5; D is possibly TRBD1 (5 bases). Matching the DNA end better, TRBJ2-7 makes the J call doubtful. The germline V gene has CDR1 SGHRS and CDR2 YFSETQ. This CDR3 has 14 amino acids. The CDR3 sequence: CASSLVQGGYEQYF. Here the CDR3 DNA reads TGCGCCAGCAGCTTGGTGCAGGGTGGCTACGAGCAGTACTTC.

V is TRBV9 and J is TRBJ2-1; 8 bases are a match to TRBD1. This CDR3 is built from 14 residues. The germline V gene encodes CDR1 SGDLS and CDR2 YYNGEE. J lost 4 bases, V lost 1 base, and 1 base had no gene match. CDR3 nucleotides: TGTGCCAGCAGCGTACAGGGGGCGTACAATGAGCAGTTCTTC. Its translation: CASSVQGAYNEQFF.

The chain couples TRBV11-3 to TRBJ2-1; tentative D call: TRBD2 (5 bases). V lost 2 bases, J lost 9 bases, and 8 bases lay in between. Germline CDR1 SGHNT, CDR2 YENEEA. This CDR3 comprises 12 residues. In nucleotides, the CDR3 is TGTGCCAGCAGCTTACTAGAGGGTGAGCAGTTCTTC. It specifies CASSLLEGEQFF. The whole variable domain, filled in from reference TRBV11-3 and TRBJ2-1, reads EAGVVQSPRYKIIEKKQPVAFWCNPISGHNTLYWYLQNLGQGPELLIRYENEEAVDDSQLPKDRFSAERLKGVDSTLKIQPAELGDSAVYLCASSLLEGEQFFGPGTRLTVL.

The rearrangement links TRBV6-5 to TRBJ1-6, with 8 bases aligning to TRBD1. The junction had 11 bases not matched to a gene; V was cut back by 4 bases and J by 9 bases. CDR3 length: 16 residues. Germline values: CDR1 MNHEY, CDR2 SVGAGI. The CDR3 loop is CASSSAGGDGGSPLHF. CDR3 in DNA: TGTGCCAGCAGTTCCGCAGGGGGCGATGGGGGTTCACCCCTCCACTTT.

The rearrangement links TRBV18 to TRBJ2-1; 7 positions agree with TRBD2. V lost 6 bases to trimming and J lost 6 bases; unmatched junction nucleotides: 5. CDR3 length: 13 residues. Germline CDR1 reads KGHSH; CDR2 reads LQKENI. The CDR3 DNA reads TGTGCCAGCTCGGCTAGCGGACCCAATGAGCAGTTCTTC. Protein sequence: CASSASGPNEQFF.